The subject of this entry is one T cell receptor beta chain. No antigen is known for it. The PCR contained 60 Vbeta and 13 Jbeta primers. In the source study's methods: A later analysis counted 80 million or so unique TCR beta chains, some 12 million shared. This table comes from immunoSEQ multiplex PCR, and its TCRdb copy is limited to in-frame clones, with some not included. V and J calls and clone size are as listed in that table; D and trimming were resolved from the DNA. The profile shows roughly 160,000 clones, about 76% of them singletons. The CDR3 loop spans 16 amino acids. V lost 5 bases, J lost 6 bases, and 20 bases lay in between. Looked up from germline, CDR1 is SGHTA and CDR2 is FQGNSA. The data are from a study of cytomegalovirus exposure and HLA in healthy donors. The study, taken as a whole, reports: Most of the TCR beta V segments (in an earlier analysis) were productive either about 87% or about 30% of the time. In a later analysis, HLA-associated beta chains showed higher expansion and lower generation probabilities than comparable chains.

The rearrangement joins TRBV7-2 to TRBJ1-3, with D possibly being TRBD1 (5 bases). This TCR was recovered from a young woman in good health and CMV-seropositive. The sample comprised PBMCs. In nucleotides, the CDR3 is TGTGCCAGCAGCCCTCCAGCGTCAGGGAACAAAAACACCATATATTTT. It encodes CASSPPASGNKNTIYF.